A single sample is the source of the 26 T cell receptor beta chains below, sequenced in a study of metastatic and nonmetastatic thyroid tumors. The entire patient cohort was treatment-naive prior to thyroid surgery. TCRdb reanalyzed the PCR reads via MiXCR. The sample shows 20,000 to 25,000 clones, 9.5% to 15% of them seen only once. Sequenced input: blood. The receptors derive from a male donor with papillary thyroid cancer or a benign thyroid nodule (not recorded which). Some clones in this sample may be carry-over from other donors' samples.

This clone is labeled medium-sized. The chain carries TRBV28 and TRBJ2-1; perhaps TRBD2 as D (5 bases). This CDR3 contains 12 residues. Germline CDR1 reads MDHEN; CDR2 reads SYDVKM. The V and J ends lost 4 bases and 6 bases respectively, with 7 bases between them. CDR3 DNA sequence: TGTGCCAGCAGTTCTAGCCTCAATGAGCAGTTCTTC. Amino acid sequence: CASSSSLNEQFF.

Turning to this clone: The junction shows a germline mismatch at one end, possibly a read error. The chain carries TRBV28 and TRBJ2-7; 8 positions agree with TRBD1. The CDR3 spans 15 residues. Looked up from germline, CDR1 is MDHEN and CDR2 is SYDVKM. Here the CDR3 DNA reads TGTGTCAGCAGTTCGCCGGGACAGGCCTCCCACGAGCAGTACTTC. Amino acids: CVSSSPGQASHEQYF. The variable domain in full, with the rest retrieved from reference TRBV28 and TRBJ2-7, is DVKVTQSSRYLVKRTGEKVFLECVQDMDHENMFWYRQDPGLGLRLIYFSYDVKMKEKGDIPEGYSVSREKKERFSLILESASTNQTSMYLCVSSSPGQASHEQYFGPGTRLTVT.

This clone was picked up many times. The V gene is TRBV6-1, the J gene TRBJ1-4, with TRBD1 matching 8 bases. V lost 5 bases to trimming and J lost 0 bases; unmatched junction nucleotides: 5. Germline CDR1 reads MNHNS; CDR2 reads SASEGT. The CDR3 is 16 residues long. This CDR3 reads CASSHQGAATNEKLFF. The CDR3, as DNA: TGTGCCAGCAGTCATCAGGGGGCCGCAACTAATGAAAAACTGTTTTTT.

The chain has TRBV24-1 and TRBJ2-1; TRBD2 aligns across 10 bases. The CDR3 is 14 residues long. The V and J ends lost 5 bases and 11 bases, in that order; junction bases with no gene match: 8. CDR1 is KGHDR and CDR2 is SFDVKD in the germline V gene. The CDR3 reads CATSVSSGSGKQFF. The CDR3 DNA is TGTGCCACCAGTGTCTCTAGCGGGAGCGGTAAGCAGTTCTTC.

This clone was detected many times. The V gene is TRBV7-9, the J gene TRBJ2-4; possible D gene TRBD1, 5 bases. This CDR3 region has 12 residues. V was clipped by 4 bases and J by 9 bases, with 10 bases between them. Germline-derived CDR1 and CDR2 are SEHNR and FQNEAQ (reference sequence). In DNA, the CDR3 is TGTGCCAGCAGCTACGCTGGGGCCATTCAGTACTTC. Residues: CASSYAGAIQYF.

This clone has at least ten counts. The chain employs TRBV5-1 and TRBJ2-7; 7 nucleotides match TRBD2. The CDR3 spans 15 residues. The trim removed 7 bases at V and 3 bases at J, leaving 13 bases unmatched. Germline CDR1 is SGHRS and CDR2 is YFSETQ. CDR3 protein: CASGDYSGVNYEQYF. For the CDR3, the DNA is TGCGCCAGCGGGGACTACTCGGGAGTAAACTACGAGCAGTACTTC. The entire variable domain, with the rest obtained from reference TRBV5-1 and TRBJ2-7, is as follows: KAGVTQTPRYLIKTRGQQVTLSCSPISGHRSVSWYQQTPGQGLQFLFEYFSETQRNKGNFPGRFSGRQFSNSRSEMNVSTLELGDSALYLCASGDYSGVNYEQYFGPGTRLTVT.

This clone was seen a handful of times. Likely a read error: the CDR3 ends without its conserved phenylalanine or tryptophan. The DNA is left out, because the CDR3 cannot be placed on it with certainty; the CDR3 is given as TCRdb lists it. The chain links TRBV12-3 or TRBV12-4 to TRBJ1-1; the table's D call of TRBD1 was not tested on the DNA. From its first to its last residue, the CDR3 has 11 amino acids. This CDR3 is CASAREPGHGE.

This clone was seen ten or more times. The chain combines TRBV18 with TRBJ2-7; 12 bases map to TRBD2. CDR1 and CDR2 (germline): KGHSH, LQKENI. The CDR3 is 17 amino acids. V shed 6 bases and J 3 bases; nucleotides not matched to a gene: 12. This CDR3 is CASSLAELAGGNYEQYF. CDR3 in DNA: TGTGCCAGCTCTCTCGCCGAACTAGCGGGAGGAAACTACGAGCAGTACTTC.

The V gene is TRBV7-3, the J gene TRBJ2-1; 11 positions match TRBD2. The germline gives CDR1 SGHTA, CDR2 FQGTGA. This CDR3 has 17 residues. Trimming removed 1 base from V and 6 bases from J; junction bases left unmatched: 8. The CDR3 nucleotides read TGTGCCAGCAGCTTAATGTTTAGTAGCGGGAGGGCCAATGAGCAGTTCTTC. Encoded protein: CASSLMFSSGRANEQFF.

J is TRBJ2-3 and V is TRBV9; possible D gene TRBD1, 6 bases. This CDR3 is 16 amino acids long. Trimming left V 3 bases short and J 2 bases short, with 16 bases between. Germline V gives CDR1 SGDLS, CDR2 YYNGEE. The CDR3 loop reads CASSAGWDILTDTQYF. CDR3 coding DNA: TGTGCCAGCAGCGCCGGATGGGACATACTCACAGATACGCAGTATTTT.

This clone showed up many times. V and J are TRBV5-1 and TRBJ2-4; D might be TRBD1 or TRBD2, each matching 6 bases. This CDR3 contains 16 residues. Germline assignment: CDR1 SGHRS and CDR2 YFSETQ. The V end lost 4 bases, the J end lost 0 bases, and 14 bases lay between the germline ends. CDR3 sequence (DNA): TGCGCCAGCAGCCCCGGAGGGGGGATAGCCAAAAACATTCAGTACTTC. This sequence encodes CASSPGGGIAKNIQYF.

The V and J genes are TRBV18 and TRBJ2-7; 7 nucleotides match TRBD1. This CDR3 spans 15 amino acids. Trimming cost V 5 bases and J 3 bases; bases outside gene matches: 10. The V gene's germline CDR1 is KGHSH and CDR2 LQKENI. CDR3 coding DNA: TGTGCCAGCTCAGAGGGACAGCCAGTAAACTACGAGCAGTACTTC. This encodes CASSEGQPVNYEQYF.

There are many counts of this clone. CDR3 sequence (DNA): TGTGCCTGGAGCGAGGACGGCGGTCAGCCCCAGCATTTT. Translated: CAWSEDGGQPQHF. The chain has TRBV30 and TRBJ1-5; D remains ambiguous. The CDR3 is made up of 13 amino acids. The V end was cut by 3 bases, the J end by 6 bases, with 12 bases between. Germline V gives CDR1 GTSNPN, CDR2 SVGIG (reference sequence).

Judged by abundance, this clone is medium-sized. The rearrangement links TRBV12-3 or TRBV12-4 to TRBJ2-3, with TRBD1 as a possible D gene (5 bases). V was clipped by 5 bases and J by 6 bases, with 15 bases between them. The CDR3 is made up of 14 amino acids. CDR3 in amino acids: CASSPIGASDTQYF. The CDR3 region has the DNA TGTGCCAGCAGTCCTATAGGGGCATCGGATACGCAGTATTTT.

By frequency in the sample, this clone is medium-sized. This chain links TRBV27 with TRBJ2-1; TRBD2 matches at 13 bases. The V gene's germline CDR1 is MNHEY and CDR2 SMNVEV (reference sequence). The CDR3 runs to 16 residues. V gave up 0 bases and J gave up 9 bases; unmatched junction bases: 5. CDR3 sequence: CASSLSTGLAGIEQFF. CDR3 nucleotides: TGTGCCAGCAGTTTATCAACGGGACTAGCGGGAATTGAGCAGTTCTTC.

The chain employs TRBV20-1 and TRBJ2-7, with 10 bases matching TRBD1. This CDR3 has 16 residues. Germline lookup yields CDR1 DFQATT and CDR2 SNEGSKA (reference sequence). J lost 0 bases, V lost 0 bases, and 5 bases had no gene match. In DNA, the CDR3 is TGCAGTGCTAGAGATGGGGACAGGGGTAGCTCCTACGAGCAGTACTTC. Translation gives CSARDGDRGSSYEQYF.

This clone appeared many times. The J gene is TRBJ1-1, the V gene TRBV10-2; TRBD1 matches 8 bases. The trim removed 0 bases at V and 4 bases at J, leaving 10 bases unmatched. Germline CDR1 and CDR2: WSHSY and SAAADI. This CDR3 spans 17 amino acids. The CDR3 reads CASSESTGEGESTEAFF. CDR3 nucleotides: TGCGCCAGCAGTGAGTCGACAGGGGAGGGAGAAAGCACTGAAGCTTTCTTT.

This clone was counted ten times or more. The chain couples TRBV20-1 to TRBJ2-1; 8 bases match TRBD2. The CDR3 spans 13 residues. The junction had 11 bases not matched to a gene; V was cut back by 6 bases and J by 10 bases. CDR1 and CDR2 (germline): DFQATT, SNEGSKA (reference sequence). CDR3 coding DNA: TGCAGTGCCGAGGGACTAGTGGGTAGAGAGCAGTTCTTC. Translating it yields CSAEGLVGREQFF.

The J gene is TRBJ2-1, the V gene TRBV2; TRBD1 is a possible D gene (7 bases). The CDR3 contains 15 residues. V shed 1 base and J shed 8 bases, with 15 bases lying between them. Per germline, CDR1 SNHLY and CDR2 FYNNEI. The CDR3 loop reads CASSEVRGVIDEQFF. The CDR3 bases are TGTGCCAGCAGTGAAGTCAGGGGGGTCATAGATGAGCAGTTCTTC.

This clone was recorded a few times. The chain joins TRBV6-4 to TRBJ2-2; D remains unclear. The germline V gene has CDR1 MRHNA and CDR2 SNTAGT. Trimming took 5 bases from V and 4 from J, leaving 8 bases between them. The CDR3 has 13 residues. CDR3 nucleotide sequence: TGTGCCAGCAGTCCCCTCTCCACCGGGGAGCTGTTTTTT. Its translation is CASSPLSTGELFF.

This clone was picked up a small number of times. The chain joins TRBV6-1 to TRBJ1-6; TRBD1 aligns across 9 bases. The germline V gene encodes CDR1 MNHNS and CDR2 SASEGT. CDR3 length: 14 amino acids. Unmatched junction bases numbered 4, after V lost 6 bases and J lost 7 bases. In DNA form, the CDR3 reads TGTGCCAGCAGCTGGGACAGGGAGAATTCACCCCTCCACTTT. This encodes CASSWDRENSPLHF.

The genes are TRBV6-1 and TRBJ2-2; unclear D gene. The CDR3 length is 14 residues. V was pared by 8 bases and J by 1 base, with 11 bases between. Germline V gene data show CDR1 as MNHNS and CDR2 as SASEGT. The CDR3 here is CASGRQLNTGELFF. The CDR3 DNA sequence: TGTGCCAGCGGACGGCAATTGAACACCGGGGAGCTGTTTTTT.

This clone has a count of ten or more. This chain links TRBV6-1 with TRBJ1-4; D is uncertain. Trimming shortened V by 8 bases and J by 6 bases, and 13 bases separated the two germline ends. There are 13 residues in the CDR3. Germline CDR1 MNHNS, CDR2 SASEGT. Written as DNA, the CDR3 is TGTGCCAGCTCCCAAAGGGAGGATGAAAAACTGTTTTTT. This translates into CASSQREDEKLFF.

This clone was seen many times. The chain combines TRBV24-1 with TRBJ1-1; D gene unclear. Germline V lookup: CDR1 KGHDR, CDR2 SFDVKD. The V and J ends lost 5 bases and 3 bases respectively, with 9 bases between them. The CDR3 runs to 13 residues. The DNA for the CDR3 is TGTGCCACCAGTGCTTGGCCATACACTGAAGCTTTCTTT. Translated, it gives CATSAWPYTEAFF.

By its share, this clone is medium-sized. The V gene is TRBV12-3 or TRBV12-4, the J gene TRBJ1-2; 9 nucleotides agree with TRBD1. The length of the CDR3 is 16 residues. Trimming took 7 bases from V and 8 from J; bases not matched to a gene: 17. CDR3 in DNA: TGTGCCAGCATTGGGGGTGGACAGGGGCCCCTAGAGGGCTACACCTTC. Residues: CASIGGGQGPLEGYTF.

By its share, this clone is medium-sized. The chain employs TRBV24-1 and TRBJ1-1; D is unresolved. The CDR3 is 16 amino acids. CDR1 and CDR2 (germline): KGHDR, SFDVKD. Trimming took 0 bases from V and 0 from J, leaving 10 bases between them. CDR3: CATSDLQSALNTEAFF. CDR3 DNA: TGTGCCACCAGTGATTTGCAAAGCGCCCTGAACACTGAAGCTTTCTTT.